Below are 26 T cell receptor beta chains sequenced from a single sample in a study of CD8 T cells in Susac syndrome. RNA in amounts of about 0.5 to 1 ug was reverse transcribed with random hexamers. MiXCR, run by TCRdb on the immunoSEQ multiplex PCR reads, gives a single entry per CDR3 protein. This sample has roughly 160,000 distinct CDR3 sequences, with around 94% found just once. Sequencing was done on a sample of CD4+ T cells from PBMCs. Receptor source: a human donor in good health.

CDR3 sequence reads: CSVPDRVLETQYF. The DNA for the CDR3 is TGCAGCGTCCCGGACAGGGTTTTGGAGACCCAGTACTTC. The rearrangement joins TRBV29-1 to TRBJ2-5; 8 nucleotides line up with TRBD1. In germline, CDR1 is SQVTM, CDR2 ANQGSEA. The CDR3 length is 13 residues. V trimming: 6 bases; J trimming: 5 bases; junction bases outside the gene matches: 8.

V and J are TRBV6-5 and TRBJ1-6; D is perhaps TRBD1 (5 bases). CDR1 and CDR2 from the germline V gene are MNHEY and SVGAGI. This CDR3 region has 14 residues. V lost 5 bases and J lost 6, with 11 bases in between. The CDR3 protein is CASSTFRVNSPLHF. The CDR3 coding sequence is TGTGCCAGCAGTACCTTCAGGGTTAATTCACCCCTCCACTTT.

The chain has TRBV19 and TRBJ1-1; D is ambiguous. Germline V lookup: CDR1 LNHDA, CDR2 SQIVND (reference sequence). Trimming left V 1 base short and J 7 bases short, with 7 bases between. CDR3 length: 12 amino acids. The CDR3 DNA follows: TGTGCCAGTAGTATAGTCCCCAGTGAAGCTTTCTTT. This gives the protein CASSIVPSEAFF.

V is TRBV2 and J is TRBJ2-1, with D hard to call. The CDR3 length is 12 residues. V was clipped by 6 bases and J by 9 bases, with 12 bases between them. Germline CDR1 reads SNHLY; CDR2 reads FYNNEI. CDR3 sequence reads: CASSAVYGEQFF. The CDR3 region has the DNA TGTGCCAGCAGCGCAGTGTACGGTGAGCAGTTCTTC.

CDR3 sequence (DNA): TGTGCCACCAGTGATTACCTAGGTGAGCAGTTCTTC. Translation: CATSDYLGEQFF. The rearrangement uses TRBV24-1 and TRBJ2-1; D is undetermined. V was shortened by 2 bases and J by 9 bases, with 7 bases between the two germline ends. The CDR3 contains 12 residues. Germline values: CDR1 KGHDR, CDR2 SFDVKD.

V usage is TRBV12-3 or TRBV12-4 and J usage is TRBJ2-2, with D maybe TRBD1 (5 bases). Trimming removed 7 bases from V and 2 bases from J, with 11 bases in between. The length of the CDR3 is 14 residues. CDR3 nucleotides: TGTGCCAGCACCCTGACAGTAAACACCGGGGAGCTGTTTTTT. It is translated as CASTLTVNTGELFF.

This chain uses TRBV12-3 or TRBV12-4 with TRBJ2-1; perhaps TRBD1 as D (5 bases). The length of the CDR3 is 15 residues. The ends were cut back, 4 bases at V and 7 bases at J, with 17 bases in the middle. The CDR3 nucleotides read TGTGCCAGCAGTTCCCCTCTCTTGACAGCAAATGAGCAGTTCTTC. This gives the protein CASSSPLLTANEQFF.

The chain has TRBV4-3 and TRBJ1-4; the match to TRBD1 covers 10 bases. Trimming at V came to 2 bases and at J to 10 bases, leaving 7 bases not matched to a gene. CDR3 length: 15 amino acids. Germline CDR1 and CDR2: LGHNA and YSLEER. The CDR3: CASSQRQGADRKLFF. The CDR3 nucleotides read TGCGCCAGCAGCCAACGACAGGGGGCCGATCGAAAACTGTTTTTT.

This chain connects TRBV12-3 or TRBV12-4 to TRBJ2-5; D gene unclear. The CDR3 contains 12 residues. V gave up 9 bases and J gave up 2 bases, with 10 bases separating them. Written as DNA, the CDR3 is TGTGCCAGTTGTGCCCTACAAGAGACCCAGTACTTC. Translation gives CASCALQETQYF.

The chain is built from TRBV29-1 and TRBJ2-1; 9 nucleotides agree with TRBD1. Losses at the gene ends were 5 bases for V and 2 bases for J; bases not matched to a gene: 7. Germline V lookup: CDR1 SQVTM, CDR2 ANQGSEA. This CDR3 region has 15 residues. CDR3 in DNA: TGCAGCGTTAATCGCCGGGACAGGGCCTACAATGAGCAGTTCTTC. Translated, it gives CSVNRRDRAYNEQFF.

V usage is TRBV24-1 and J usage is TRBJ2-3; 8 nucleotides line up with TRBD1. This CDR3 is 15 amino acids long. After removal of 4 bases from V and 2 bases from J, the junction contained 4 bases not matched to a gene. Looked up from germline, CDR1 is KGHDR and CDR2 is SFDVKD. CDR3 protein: CATSDSGQATDTQYF. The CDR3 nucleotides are TGTGCCACCAGTGACTCGGGACAGGCCACAGATACGCAGTATTTT.

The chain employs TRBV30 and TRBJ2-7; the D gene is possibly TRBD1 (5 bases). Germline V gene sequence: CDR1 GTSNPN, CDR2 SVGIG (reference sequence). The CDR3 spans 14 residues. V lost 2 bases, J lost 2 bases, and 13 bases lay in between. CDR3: CAWSLGLGTYEQYF. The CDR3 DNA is TGTGCCTGGAGTTTGGGGCTAGGTACCTACGAGCAGTACTTC. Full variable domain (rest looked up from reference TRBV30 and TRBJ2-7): SQTIHQWPATLVQPVGSPLSLECTVEGTSNPNLYWYRQAAGRGLQLLFYSVGIGQISSEVPQNLSASRPQDRQFILSSKKLLLSDSGFYLCAWSLGLGTYEQYFGPGTRLTVT.

CDR3 region: CASSQGLMNTEAFF. The CDR3 region has the DNA TGTGCCAGCAGCCAAGGACTCATGAACACTGAAGCTTTCTTT. The chain uses TRBV9 and TRBJ1-1; D not certain. This CDR3 is built from 14 residues. CDR1 and CDR2 from the germline V gene are SGDLS and YYNGEE. Trimming stripped 4 bases from V and 0 bases from J, with 10 bases between. The variable domain in full, with the rest retrieved from reference TRBV9 and TRBJ1-1, is DSGVTQTPKHLITATGQRVTLRCSPRSGDLSVYWYQQSLDQGLQFLIQYYNGEERAKGNILERFSAQQFPDLHSELNLSSLELGDSALYFCASSQGLMNTEAFFGQGTRLTVV.

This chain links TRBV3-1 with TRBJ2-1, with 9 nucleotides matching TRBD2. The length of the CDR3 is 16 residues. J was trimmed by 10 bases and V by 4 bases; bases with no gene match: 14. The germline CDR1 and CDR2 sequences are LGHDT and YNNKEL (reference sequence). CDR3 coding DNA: TGTGCCAGCAGCCCGGGTTCCAGCGGGGGGATGAGAGAGCAGTTCTTC. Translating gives CASSPGSSGGMREQFF.

CDR3 DNA sequence: TGCAGTGCTAGAGAACCCCTAGCGGGGGAGACCCAGTACTTC. Translating it yields CSAREPLAGETQYF. V and J are TRBV20-1 and TRBJ2-5, with TRBD2 matching 9 bases. This CDR3 has 14 amino acids. J gave up 5 bases and V 0 bases, and 4 bases lay outside the gene matches. Germline CDR1 DFQATT, CDR2 SNEGSKA (reference sequence).

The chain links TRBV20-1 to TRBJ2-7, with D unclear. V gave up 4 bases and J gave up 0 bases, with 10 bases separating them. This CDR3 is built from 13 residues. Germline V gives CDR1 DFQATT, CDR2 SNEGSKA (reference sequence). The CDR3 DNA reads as TGCAGTGCTATGGCGGAAAGCTCCTACGAGCAGTACTTC. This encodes CSAMAESSYEQYF.

The CDR3 reads CASSVDVRPKGSYEQYF. As DNA, the CDR3 is TGTGCCAGCAGCGTAGATGTCAGACCTAAAGGATCCTACGAGCAGTACTTC. The V and J genes are TRBV9 and TRBJ2-7; D remains unclear. This CDR3 contains 17 residues. Germline CDR1 reads SGDLS; CDR2 reads YYNGEE. The ends were cut back, 0 bases at V and 1 base at J, with 17 bases in the middle.

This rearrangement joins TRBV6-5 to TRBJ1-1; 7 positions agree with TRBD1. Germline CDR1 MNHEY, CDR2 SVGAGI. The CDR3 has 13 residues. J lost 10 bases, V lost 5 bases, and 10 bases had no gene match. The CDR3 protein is CASSRGQAGAAFF. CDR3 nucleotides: TGTGCCAGCAGTAGAGGACAGGCGGGTGCAGCTTTCTTT.

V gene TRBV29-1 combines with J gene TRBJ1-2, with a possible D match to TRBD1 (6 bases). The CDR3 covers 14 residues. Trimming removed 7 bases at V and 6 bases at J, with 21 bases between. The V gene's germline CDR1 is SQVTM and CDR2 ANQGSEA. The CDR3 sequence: CSAAHRVDGDGYTF. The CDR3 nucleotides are TGCAGCGCCGCGCACAGGGTAGATGGCGATGGCTACACCTTC. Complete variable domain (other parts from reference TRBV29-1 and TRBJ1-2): SAVISQKPSRDICQRGTSLTIQCQVDSQVTMMFWYRQQPGQSLTLIATANQGSEATYESGFVIDKFPISRPNLTFSTLTVSNMSPEDSSIYLCSAAHRVDGDGYTFGSGTRLTVV.

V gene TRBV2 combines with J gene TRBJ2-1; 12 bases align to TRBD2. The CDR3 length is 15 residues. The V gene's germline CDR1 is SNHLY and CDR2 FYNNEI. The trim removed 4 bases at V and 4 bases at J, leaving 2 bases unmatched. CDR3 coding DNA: TGTGCCAGCAGTGTGGGACTAGCGGGTTACAATGAGCAGTTCTTC. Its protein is CASSVGLAGYNEQFF.

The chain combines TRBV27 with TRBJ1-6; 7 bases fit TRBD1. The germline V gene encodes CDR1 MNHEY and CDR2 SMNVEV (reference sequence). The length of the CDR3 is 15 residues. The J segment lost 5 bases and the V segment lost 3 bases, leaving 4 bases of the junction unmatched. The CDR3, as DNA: TGTGCCAGCAGTTTTGGAGGGGGCGATAATTCACCCCTCCACTTT. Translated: CASSFGGGDNSPLHF.

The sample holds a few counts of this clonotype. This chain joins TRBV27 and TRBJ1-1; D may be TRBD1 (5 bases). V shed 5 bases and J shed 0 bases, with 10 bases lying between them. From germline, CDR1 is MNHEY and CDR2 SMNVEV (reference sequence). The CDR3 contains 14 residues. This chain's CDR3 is CASSQGRMNTEAFF. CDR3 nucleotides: TGTGCCAGCAGTCAGGGACGGATGAACACTGAAGCTTTCTTT.

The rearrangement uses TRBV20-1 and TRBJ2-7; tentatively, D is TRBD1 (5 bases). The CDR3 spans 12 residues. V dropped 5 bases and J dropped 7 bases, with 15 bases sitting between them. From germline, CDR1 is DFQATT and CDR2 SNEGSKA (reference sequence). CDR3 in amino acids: CSARQTATEQYF. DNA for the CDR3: TGCAGTGCTCGGCAGACAGCTACGGAGCAGTACTTC.

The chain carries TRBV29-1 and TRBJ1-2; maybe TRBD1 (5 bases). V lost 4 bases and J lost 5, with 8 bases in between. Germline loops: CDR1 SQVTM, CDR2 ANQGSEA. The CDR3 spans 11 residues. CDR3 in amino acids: CSVGQFYGYTF. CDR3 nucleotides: TGCAGCGTTGGACAGTTTTATGGCTACACCTTC.

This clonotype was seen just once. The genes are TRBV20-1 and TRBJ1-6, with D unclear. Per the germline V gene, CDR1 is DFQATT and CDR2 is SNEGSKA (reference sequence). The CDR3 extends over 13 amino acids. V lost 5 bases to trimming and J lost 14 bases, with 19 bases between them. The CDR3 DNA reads TGCAGTGCTCAAGAAGGGCCGCGGGCATCCCTCCACTTT. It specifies CSAQEGPRASLHF.

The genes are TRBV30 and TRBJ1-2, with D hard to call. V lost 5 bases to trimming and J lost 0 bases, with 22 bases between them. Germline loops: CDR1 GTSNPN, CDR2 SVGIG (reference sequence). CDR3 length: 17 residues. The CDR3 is CAWGPLGDGLANYGYTF. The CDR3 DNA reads TGTGCCTGGGGCCCGTTAGGAGACGGCTTGGCTAACTATGGCTACACCTTC. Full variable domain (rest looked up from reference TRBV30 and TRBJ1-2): SQTIHQWPATLVQPVGSPLSLECTVEGTSNPNLYWYRQAAGRGLQLLFYSVGIGQISSEVPQNLSASRPQDRQFILSSKKLLLSDSGFYLCAWGPLGDGLANYGYTFGSGTRLTVV.